These 25 T cell receptor beta chains share one sample of origin, sequenced in a study of cytomegalovirus exposure and HLA in healthy donors. The PCR used 60 Vbeta and 13 Jbeta primers. Measured with immunoSEQ multiplex PCR; TCRdb has only the in-frame clones, and not every one. This table holds about 170,000 clones, roughly 80% found once. Material: PBMCs. All receptors come from a male donor in good health and CMV-seronegative.

The rearrangement joins TRBV4-2 to TRBJ2-4; D ambiguous. There are 15 residues in the CDR3. The V end lost 1 base, the J end lost 6 bases, and 13 bases lay between the germline ends. Germline CDR1 LGHNA, CDR2 YNFKEQ. This chain's CDR3 is CASSQVSTAGNIQYF. The DNA for the CDR3 is TGTGCCAGCAGCCAAGTTTCGACGGCAGGAAACATTCAGTACTTC.

The J gene is TRBJ2-7, the V gene TRBV20-1; perhaps TRBD2 as D (5 bases). CDR1 and CDR2 (germline): DFQATT, SNEGSKA (reference sequence). The CDR3 covers 11 residues. V was cut by 6 bases and J by 9 bases, with 15 bases left in between. The CDR3 DNA is TGCAGTGCCCCGAGCGGTCCAGGGCAGTACTTC. The encoded protein is CSAPSGPGQYF.

The rearrangement links TRBV7-9 to TRBJ1-2; tentative D call: TRBD1 (5 bases). CDR3 length: 14 residues. CDR1 SEHNR and CDR2 FQNEAQ come from the germline V gene (reference sequence). Trimming took 4 bases from V and 4 from J, leaving 13 bases between them. For the CDR3, the DNA is TGTGCCAGCAGCTCAGCCGACAGACTCTATGGCTACACCTTC. It is translated as CASSSADRLYGYTF.

The chain recombines TRBV5-4 with TRBJ2-1; 12 positions match TRBD1. Germline CDR1 and CDR2: SGHNT and YYREEE (reference sequence). Trimming cost V 6 bases and J 7 bases; bases outside gene matches: 11. The CDR3 is made up of 16 amino acids. CDR3 amino acids: CASNPVRDRGPNEQFF. The CDR3 DNA reads as TGTGCCAGCAACCCCGTAAGGGACAGGGGGCCAAATGAGCAGTTCTTC.

This rearrangement joins TRBV9 to TRBJ2-2; tentatively, D is TRBD1 (5 bases). Trimming removed 3 bases at V and 0 bases at J, with 9 bases between. This CDR3 region has 15 residues. Germline V gene sequence: CDR1 SGDLS, CDR2 YYNGEE. CDR3 nucleotide sequence: TGTGCCAGCAGCGGGGGCGTTGCGAACACCGGGGAGCTGTTTTTT. Translating it yields CASSGGVANTGELFF.

A note on this clone: Distinct nucleotide sequences in the sample also encode this CDR3. This chain joins TRBV18 and TRBJ2-7, with D unclear. The length of the CDR3 is 12 residues. Germline CDR1 and CDR2: KGHSH and LQKENI. V was trimmed by 6 bases and J by 5 bases, leaving 11 bases between them. The CDR3 is CASSPGQNEQYF. The CDR3 nucleotides are TGTGCCAGCTCCCCAGGCCAAAACGAGCAGTACTTC.

The chain uses TRBV5-4 and TRBJ2-1, with D tentatively TRBD2 (6 bases). From germline, CDR1 is SGHNT and CDR2 YYREEE (reference sequence). The length of the CDR3 is 12 residues. V gave up 0 bases and J gave up 10 bases, with 8 bases separating them. Here the CDR3 reads CASSLAAGEQFF. CDR3 sequence (DNA): TGTGCCAGCAGCTTGGCTGCGGGAGAGCAGTTCTTC.

This chain joins TRBV27 and TRBJ2-1; 9 bases agree with TRBD1. V gave up 1 base and J gave up 5 bases; unmatched junction bases: 15. This CDR3 has 19 residues. Germline V gene sequence: CDR1 MNHEY, CDR2 SMNVEV (reference sequence). The CDR3 loop reads CASSLFSGQGGFGDNEQFF. CDR3 sequence (DNA): TGTGCCAGCAGTTTATTTTCGGGACAGGGTGGGTTTGGTGACAATGAGCAGTTCTTC.

V gene TRBV9 combines with J gene TRBJ2-3; 7 nucleotides agree with TRBD1. Germline V gives CDR1 SGDLS, CDR2 YYNGEE. V trimming: 0 bases; J trimming: 2 bases; junction bases outside the gene matches: 15. The CDR3 contains 19 residues. The DNA of the CDR3 is TGTGCCAGCAGCGTAGAAGAAGGGACAGAATTATTATTCACAGATACGCAGTATTTT. This encodes CASSVEEGTELLFTDTQYF.

The chain carries TRBV7-9 and TRBJ2-3, with 9 bases lining up with TRBD2. CDR1 and CDR2 from the germline V gene are SEHNR and FQNEAQ (reference sequence). The CDR3 loop spans 16 amino acids. Trimming took 5 bases from V and 6 from J; bases not matched to a gene: 12. The CDR3 DNA follows: TGTGCCAGCAGCCCAACTAGGACTAGCGTCCCCGATACGCAGTATTTT. This encodes CASSPTRTSVPDTQYF.

This rearrangement joins TRBV15 to TRBJ1-4; 7 bases align to TRBD1. The CDR3 runs to 15 residues. The germline CDR1 and CDR2 sequences are LNHNV and YYDKDF (reference sequence). The junction had 6 bases not matched to a gene; V was cut back by 8 bases and J by 0 bases. The CDR3 reads CATQDRLATNEKLFF. For the CDR3, the DNA is TGTGCCACCCAGGACAGGCTAGCAACTAATGAAAAACTGTTTTTT.

This rearrangement joins TRBV18 to TRBJ2-3; 9 bases match TRBD1. V gave up 5 bases and J gave up 1 base; unmatched junction bases: 1. The CDR3 sequence is 14 residues long. Looked up from germline, CDR1 is KGHSH and CDR2 is LQKENI. CDR3 sequence reads: CASSRDRGTDTQYF. In DNA form, the CDR3 reads TGTGCCAGCTCAAGGGACAGGGGCACAGATACGCAGTATTTT.

This chain links TRBV5-6 with TRBJ1-3, with TRBD1 matching over 8 bases. The CDR3 is 16 amino acids. With V trimmed by 4 bases and J by 5 bases, 11 bases remained unmatched. Germline-derived CDR1 and CDR2 are SGHDT and YYEEEE. DNA of the CDR3: TGTGCCAGCAGCGCTTCCGGGACAGGCGTGAGAAACACCATATATTTT. This sequence encodes CASSASGTGVRNTIYF.

Only a few counts were recorded for this clone. At one end, the junction sequence differs from germline, possibly due to a read error. The gene calls are TRBV7-9 and TRBJ1-6; the D gene is possibly TRBD1 (5 bases). CDR1 and CDR2 (germline): SEHNR, FQNEAQ (reference sequence). The CDR3 extends over 12 amino acids. As DNA, the CDR3 is TGTGCCAGCAGCGCACTGTGGCAGGGCGGTGGCTTT. This translates into CASSALWQGGGF.

The chain has TRBV7-6 and TRBJ2-3, with TRBD2 matching 15 bases. V lost 5 bases, J lost 0 bases, and 6 bases stayed unmatched. Germline V gene lookup returns CDR1 SGHVS and CDR2 FNYEAQ. The CDR3 is 18 amino acids. CDR3 loop: CASSPGTSGGLSTDTQYF. The CDR3 nucleotides read TGTGCCAGCAGCCCCGGGACTAGCGGGGGGCTGAGCACAGATACGCAGTATTTT.

The chain is built from TRBV2 and TRBJ2-3, with 9 bases aligning to TRBD2. The J segment lost 0 bases and the V segment lost 6 bases, leaving 7 bases of the junction unmatched. Germline CDR1 SNHLY, CDR2 FYNNEI. The CDR3 contains 16 residues. The CDR3 DNA sequence: TGTGCCAGCAGGGACTTAGCGGGAGAGAGCACAGATACGCAGTATTTT. Translation: CASRDLAGESTDTQYF.

The chain couples TRBV5-1 to TRBJ2-1; D is uncertain. Germline lookup yields CDR1 SGHRS and CDR2 YFSETQ. The CDR3 length is 17 residues. Trimming stripped 3 bases from V and 0 bases from J, with 16 bases between. The CDR3 protein is CASSWRGTANSYNEQFF. The CDR3 nucleotides read TGCGCCAGCAGCTGGAGAGGTACGGCGAACTCCTACAATGAGCAGTTCTTC.

CDR3: CASSPTTERAFF. The CDR3 DNA is TGTGCCAGCAGTCCCACCACTGAGCGAGCTTTCTTT. The V and J genes are TRBV6-6 and TRBJ1-1; D gene uncertain. CDR1 is MNHNY, CDR2 SVGAGI, per germline (reference sequence). This CDR3 spans 12 amino acids. Trimming stripped 5 bases from V and 10 bases from J, with 14 bases between.

The V call is TRBV4-1, the J call TRBJ1-2; TRBD1 matches at 9 bases. This CDR3 contains 15 residues. V lost 0 bases, J lost 5 bases, and 4 bases stayed unmatched. CDR1 and CDR2 from the germline V gene are MGHRA and YSYEKL. The CDR3 region has the DNA TGCGCCAGCAGCCAAGATACAGGGGGCCATTATGGCTACACCTTC. It specifies CASSQDTGGHYGYTF.

The CDR3 loop reads CASSLASQETQYF. The CDR3 DNA reads TGTGCCAGCAGCTTAGCTAGCCAAGAGACCCAGTACTTC. The rearrangement joins TRBV7-6 to TRBJ2-5; no firm D call. V dropped 0 bases and J dropped 1 base, with 3 bases sitting between them. Germline CDR1 reads SGHVS; CDR2 reads FNYEAQ. The CDR3 covers 13 residues.

The J gene is TRBJ2-7, the V gene TRBV18; maybe TRBD2 (6 bases). The V gene lost 3 bases and the J gene lost 2 bases, with 14 bases spanning the gap. This CDR3 has 15 amino acids. Germline CDR1 reads KGHSH; CDR2 reads LQKENI. The CDR3 DNA is TGTGCCAGCTCACCGAACGGAGGGCCCACCTACGAGCAGTACTTC. Its translation: CASSPNGGPTYEQYF.

The chain recombines TRBV11-2 with TRBJ1-2; D gene ambiguous. Per germline, CDR1 SGHAT and CDR2 FQNNGV. This CDR3 region has 13 residues. V lost 0 bases and J lost 5, with 7 bases in between. In DNA form, the CDR3 reads TGTGCCAGCAGCTTAGAGGAGCCGTATGGCTACACCTTC. It codes for CASSLEEPYGYTF.

The count of this clone is one. The chain couples TRBV30 to TRBJ1-3; D perhaps matches TRBD1 (5 bases). Germline assignment: CDR1 GTSNPN and CDR2 SVGIG (reference sequence). V lost 2 bases and J 4 bases, leaving 15 bases between the germline ends. There are 15 residues in the CDR3. CDR3 nucleotides: TGTGCCTGGAGTCAACTCGGGACTGCCGGAAACACCATATATTTT. It translates to CAWSQLGTAGNTIYF.

The rearrangement links TRBV19 to TRBJ1-2; TRBD1 agrees at 7 bases. Germline V gene sequence: CDR1 LNHDA, CDR2 SQIVND (reference sequence). The CDR3 extends over 12 amino acids. V shed 3 bases and J 8 bases; nucleotides not matched to a gene: 3. CDR3 loop: CASSITGEGYTF. In DNA, the CDR3 is TGTGCCAGTAGTATTACAGGGGAGGGCTACACCTTC.

The chain has TRBV12-5 and TRBJ2-3; 8 bases are a match to TRBD2. Germline V gene data show CDR1 as LGHNT and CDR2 as FRNRAP. The CDR3 consists of 16 residues. Losses at the gene ends were 2 bases for V and 2 bases for J; bases not matched to a gene: 6. This chain's CDR3 is CASGLITSGNTDTQYF. The CDR3 coding sequence is TGTGCTAGTGGTTTGATTACTAGCGGAAACACAGATACGCAGTATTTT.